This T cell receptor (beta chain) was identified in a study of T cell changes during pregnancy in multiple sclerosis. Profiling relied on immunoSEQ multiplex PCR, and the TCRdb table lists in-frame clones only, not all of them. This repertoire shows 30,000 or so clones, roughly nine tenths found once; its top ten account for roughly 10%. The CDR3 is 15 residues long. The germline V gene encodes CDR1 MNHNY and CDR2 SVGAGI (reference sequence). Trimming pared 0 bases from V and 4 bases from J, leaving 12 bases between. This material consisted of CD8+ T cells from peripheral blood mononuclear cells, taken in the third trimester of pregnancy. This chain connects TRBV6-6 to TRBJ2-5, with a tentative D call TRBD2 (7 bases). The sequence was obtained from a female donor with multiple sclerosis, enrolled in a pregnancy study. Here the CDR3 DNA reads TGTGCCAGCAGTTACTCGCGGGGGCCGGGAGAGACCCAGTACTTC. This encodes CASSYSRGPGETQYF.